This TCR beta chain was obtained from a study of cytomegalovirus exposure and HLA in healthy donors. Study outcomes and limitations: Because they were indistinguishable, some V segments, including TRBV6-2 and TRBV6-3, were excluded. The later analysis indicated that the majority of CMV-associated TCR beta chains appeared HLA-restricted. The authors later found TCR association rates varying by HLA locus, with DRB1 most and HLA-C fewest.

The CDR3 consists of 15 residues. J gave up 4 bases and V 0 bases, and 4 bases lay outside the gene matches. The germline gives CDR1 PRHDT, CDR2 FYEKMQ (reference sequence). To note about this clone: What it recognizes is unknown.

Primers included in the PCR were 60 Vbeta and 13 Jbeta primers. The method was immunoSEQ multiplex PCR; TCRdb's version includes in-frame clones alone and lacks a portion of them. The sample lists 150,000 to 200,000 clones, 80% occurring once. The genes are TRBV13 and TRBJ1-2, with 8 nucleotides matching TRBD1. This TCR was sampled from a man in his thirties or forties in good health and CMV-seropositive. The specimen sequenced was PBMCs. CDR3 nucleotides: TGTGCCAGCAGCTTAGGGGCGACAGGGGTCTATGGCTACACCTTC. The encoded protein is CASSLGATGVYGYTF.